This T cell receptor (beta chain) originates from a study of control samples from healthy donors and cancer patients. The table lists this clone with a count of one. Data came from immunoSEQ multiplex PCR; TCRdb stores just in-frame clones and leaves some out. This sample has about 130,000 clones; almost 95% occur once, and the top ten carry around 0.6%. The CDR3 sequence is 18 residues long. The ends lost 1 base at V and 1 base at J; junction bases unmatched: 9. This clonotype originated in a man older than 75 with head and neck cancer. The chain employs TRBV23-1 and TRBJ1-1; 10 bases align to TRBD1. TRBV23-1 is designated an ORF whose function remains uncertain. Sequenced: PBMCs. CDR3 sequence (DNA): TGCGCCAGCAGTCAATGGGACAGGGGCCTTTTCACGAACACTGAAGCTTTCTTT. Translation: CASSQWDRGLFTNTEAFF.